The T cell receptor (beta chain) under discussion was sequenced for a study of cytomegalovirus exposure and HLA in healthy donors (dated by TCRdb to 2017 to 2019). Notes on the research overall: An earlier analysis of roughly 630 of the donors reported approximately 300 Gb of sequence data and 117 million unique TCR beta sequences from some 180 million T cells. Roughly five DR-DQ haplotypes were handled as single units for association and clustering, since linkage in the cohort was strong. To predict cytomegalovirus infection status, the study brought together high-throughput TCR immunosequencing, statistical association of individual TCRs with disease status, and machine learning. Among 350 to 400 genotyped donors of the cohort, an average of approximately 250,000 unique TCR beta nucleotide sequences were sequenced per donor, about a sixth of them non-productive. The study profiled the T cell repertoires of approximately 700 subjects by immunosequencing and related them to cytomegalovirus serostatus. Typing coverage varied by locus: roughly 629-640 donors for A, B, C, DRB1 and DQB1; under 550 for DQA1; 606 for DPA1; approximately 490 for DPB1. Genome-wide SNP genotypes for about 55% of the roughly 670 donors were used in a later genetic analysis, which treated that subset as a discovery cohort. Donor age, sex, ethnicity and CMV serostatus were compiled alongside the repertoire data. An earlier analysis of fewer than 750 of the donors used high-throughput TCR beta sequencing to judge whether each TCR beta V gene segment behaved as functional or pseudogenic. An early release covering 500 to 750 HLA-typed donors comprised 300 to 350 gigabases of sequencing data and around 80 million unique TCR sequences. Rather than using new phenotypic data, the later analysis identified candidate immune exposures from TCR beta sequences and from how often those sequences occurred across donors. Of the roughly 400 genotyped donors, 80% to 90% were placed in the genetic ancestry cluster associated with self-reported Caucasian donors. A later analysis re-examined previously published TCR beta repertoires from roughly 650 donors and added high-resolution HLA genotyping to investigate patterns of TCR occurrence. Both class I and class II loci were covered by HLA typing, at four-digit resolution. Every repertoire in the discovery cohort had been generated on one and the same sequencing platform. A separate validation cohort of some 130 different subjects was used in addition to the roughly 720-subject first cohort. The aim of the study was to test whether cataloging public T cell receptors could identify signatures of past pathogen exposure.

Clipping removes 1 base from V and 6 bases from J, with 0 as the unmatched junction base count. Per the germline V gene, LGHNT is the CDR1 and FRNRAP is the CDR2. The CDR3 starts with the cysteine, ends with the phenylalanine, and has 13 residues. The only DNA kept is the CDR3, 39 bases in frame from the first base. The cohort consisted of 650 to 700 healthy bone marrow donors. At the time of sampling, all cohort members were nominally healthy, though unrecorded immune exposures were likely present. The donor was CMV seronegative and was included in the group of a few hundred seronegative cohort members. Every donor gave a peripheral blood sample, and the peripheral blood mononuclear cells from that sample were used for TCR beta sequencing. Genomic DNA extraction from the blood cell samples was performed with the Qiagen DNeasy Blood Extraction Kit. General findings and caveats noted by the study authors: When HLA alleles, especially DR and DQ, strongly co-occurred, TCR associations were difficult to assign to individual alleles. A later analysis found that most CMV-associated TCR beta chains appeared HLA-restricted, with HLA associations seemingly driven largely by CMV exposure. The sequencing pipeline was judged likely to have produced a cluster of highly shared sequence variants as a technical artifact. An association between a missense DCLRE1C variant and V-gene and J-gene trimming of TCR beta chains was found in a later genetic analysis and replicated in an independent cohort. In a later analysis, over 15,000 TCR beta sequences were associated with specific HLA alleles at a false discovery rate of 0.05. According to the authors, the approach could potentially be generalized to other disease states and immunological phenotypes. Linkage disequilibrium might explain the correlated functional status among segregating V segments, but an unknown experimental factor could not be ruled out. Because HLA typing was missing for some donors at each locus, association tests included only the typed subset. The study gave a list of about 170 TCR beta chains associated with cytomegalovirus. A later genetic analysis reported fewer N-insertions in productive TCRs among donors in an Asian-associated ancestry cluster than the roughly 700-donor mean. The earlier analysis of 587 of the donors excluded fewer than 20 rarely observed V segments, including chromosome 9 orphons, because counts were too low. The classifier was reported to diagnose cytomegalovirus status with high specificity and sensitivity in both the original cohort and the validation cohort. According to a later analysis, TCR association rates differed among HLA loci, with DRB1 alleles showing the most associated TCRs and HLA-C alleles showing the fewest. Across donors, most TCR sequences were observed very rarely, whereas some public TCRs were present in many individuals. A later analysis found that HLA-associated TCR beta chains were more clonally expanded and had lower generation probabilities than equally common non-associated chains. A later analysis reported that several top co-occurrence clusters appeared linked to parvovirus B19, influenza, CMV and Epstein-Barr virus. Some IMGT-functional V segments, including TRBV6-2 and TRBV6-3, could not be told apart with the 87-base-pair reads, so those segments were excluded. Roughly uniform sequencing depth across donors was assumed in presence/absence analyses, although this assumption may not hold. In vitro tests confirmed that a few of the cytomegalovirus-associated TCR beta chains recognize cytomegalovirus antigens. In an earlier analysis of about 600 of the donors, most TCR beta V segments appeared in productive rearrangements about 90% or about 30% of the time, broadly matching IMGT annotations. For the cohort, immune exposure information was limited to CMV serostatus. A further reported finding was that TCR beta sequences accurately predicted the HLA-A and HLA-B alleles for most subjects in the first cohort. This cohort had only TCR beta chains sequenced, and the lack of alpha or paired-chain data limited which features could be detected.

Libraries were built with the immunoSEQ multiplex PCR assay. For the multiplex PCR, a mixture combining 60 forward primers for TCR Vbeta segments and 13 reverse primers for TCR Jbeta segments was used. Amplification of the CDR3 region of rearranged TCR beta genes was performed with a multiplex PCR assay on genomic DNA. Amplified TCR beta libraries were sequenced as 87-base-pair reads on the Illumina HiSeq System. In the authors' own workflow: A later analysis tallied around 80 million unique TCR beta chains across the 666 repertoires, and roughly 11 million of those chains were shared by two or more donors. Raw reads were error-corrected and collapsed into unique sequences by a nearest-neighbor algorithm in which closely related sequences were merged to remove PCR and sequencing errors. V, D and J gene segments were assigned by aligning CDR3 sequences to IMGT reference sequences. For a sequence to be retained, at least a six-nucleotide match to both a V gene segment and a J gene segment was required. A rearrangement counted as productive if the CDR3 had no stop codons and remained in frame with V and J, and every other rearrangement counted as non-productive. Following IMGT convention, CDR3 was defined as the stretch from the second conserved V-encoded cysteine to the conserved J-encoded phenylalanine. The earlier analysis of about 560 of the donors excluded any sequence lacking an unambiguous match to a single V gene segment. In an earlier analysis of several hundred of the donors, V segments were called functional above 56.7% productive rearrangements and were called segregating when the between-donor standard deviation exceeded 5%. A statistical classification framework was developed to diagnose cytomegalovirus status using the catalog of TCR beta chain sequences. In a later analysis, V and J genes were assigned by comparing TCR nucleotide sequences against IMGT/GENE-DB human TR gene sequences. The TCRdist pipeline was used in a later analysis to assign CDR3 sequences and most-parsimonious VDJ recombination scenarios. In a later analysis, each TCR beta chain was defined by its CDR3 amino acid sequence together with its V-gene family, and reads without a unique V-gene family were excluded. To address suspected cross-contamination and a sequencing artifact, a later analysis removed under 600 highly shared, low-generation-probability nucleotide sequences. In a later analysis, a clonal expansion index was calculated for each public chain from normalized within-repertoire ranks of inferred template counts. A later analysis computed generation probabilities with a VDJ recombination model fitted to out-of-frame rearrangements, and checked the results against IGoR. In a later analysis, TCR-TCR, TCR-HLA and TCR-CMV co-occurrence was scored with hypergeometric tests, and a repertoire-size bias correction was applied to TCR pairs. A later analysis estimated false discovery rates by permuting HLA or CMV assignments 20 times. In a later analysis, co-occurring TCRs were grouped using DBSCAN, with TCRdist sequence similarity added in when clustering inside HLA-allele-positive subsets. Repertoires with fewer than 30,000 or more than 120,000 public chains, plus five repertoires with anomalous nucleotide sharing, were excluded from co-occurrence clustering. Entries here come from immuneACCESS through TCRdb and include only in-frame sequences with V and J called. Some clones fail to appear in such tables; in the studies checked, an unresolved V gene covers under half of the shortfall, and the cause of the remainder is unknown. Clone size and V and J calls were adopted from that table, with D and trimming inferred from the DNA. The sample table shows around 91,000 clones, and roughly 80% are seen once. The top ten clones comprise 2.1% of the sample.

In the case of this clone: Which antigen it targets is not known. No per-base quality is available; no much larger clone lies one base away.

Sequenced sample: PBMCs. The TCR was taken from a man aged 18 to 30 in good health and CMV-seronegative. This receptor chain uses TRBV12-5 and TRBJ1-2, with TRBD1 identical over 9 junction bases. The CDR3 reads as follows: CASGLGDRDGYTF. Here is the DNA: TGTGCTAGTGGTTTGGGGGACAGGGATGGCTACACCTTC.